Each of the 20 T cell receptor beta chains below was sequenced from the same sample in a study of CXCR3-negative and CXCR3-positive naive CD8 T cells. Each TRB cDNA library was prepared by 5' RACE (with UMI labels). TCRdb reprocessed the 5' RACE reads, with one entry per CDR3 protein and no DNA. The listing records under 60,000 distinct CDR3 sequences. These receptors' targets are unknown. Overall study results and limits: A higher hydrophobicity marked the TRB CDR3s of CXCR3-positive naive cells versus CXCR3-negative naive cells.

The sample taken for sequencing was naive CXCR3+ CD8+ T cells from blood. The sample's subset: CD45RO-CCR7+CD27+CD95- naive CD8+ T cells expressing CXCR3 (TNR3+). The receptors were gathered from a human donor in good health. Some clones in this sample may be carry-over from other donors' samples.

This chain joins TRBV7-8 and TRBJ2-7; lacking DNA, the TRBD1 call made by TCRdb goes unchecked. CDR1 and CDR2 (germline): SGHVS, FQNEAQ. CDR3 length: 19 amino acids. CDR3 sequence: CAGSLATWTGGKLSYEQYF.

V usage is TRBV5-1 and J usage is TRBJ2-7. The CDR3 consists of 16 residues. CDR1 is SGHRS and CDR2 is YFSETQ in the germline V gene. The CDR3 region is CASSHGDTGTSYEQYF.

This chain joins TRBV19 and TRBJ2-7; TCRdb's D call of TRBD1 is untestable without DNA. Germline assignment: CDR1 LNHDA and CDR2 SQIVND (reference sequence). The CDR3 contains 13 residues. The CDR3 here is CASSTLGGHEQYF.

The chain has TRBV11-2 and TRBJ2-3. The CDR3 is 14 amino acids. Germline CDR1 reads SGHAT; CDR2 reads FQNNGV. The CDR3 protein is CASSLGLGTDTQYF.

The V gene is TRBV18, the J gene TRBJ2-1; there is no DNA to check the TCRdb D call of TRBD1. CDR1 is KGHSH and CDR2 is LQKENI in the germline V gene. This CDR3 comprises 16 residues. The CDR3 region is CASSGEGASSYNEQFF.

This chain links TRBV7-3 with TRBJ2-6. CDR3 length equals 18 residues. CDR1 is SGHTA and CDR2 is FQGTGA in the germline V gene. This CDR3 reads CASSLQPLIFSGANVLTF.

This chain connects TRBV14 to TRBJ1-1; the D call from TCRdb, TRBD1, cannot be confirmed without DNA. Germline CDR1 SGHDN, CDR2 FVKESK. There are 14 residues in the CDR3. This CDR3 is CASRKTGGRAEAFF.

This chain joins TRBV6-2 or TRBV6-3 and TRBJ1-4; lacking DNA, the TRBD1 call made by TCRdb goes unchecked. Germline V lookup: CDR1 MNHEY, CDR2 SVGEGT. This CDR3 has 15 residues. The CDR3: CASSPEDIQHEKLFF.

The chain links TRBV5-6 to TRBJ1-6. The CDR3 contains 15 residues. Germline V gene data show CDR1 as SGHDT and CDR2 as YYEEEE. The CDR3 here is CASSLGSGYNSPLHF.

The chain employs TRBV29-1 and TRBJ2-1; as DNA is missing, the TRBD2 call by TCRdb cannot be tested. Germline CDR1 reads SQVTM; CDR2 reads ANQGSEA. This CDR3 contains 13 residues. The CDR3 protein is CSVEDSGADGQFF.

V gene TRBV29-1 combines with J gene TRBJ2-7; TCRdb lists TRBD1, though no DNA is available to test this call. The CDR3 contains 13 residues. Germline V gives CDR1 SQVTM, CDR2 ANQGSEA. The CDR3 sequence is CSVTDRGTYEQYF.

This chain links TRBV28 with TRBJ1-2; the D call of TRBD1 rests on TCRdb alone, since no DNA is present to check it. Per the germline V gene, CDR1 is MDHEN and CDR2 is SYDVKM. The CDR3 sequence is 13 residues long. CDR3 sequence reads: CASSFDWGGGYTF.

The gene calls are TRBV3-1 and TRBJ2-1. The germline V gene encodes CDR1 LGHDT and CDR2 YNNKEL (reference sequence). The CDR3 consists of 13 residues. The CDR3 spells CASSQDEIQEQFF.

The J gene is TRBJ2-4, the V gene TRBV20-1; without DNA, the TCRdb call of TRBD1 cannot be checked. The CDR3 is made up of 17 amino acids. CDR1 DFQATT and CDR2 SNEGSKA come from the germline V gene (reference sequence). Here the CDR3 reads CSASGTAHLLAKNIQYF.

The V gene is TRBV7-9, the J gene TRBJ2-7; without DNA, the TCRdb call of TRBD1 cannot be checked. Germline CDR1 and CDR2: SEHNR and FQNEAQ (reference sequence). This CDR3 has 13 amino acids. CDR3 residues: CASSPRTAYEQYF.

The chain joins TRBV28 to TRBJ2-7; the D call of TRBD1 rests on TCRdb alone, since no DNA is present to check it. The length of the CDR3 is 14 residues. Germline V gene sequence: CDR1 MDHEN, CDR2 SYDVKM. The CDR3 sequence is CASMGTVSSYEQYF. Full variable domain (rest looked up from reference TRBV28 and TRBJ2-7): DVKVTQSSRYLVKRTGEKVFLECVQDMDHENMFWYRQDPGLGLRLIYFSYDVKMKEKGDIPEGYSVSREKKERFSLILESASTNQTSMYLCASMGTVSSYEQYFGPGTRLTVT.

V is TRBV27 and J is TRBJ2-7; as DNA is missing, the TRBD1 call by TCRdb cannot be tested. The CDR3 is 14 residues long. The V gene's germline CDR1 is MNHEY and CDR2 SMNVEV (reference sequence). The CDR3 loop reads CARKRRTGGNEQYF.

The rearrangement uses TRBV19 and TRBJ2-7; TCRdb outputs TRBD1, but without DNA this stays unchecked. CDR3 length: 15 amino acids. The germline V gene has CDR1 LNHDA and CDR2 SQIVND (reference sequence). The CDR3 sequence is CASSDGGRSSYEQYF.

This CDR3 is CASTPPARDRETQYF. This rearrangement joins TRBV4-3 to TRBJ2-5; the TRBD1 assignment by TCRdb is unverifiable without DNA. The CDR3 runs 15 residues. Germline V gene sequence: CDR1 LGHNA, CDR2 YSLEER.

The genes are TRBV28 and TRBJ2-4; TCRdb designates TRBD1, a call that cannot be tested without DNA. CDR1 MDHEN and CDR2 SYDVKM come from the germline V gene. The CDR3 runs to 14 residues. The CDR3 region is CASKRDTSLNIQYF.